Each of the 25 T cell receptor beta chains below was sequenced from the same sample in a study of cytomegalovirus exposure and HLA in healthy donors. 13 Jbeta primers and 60 Vbeta primers were used for the PCR. Generated by immunoSEQ multiplex PCR, the TCRdb table keeps only in-frame clones and is missing some. This sample yields fewer than 85,000 clones, of which over 65% are seen a single time; more than 8.5% belongs to the top ten. Sequences were obtained from PBMCs. Every receptor here comes from a man between 35 and 55 years old in good health and CMV-seropositive.

V and J are TRBV6-5 and TRBJ2-7; TRBD1 is a possible D gene (5 bases). Germline values: CDR1 MNHEY, CDR2 SVGAGI. The CDR3 loop spans 13 amino acids. The germline V and J ends were trimmed by 5 bases and 12 bases, with 20 bases remaining between them. The CDR3, as DNA: TGTGCCAGCAGTATCGAAGCAGGGTCTTATCCGTACTTC. Its translation is CASSIEAGSYPYF.

This clone is a singleton in its sample. CDR3 sequence reads: CASEGLSPEETQYF. The DNA of the CDR3 is TGTGCCAGCGAGGGACTTTCTCCCGAAGAGACCCAGTACTTC. The chain recombines TRBV2 with TRBJ2-5; possibly TRBD2 for D (6 bases). This CDR3 comprises 14 residues. V lost 8 bases to trimming and J lost 3 bases, with 16 bases between them. Germline CDR1 SNHLY, CDR2 FYNNEI. The full variable domain, in which reference TRBV2 and TRBJ2-5 provide the parts outside the CDR3, is EPEVTQTPSHQVTQMGQEVILRCVPISNHLYFYWYRQILGQKVEFLVSFYNNEISEKSEIFDDQFSVERPDGSNFTLKIRSTKLEDSAMYFCASEGLSPEETQYFGPGTRLLVL.

The rearrangement joins TRBV7-2 to TRBJ2-1; TRBD1 aligns across 7 bases. The CDR3 has 15 amino acids. Germline CDR1 reads SGHTA; CDR2 reads FQGNSA. With V trimmed by 1 base and J by 6 bases, 6 bases remained unmatched. In nucleotides, the CDR3 is TGTGCCAGCAGCTTAGAGGGGGACAGATCCAATGAGCAGTTCTTC. This codes for CASSLEGDRSNEQFF. Complete variable domain (other parts from reference TRBV7-2 and TRBJ2-1): GAGVSQSPSNKVTEKGKDVELRCDPISGHTALYWYRQSLGQGLEFLIYFQGNSAPDKSGLPSDRFSAERTGGSVSTLTIQRTQQEDSAVYLCASSLEGDRSNEQFFGPGTRLTVL.

The gene calls are TRBV28 and TRBJ2-2; unclear D gene. Germline CDR1 MDHEN, CDR2 SYDVKM. With 3 bases removed from V and 0 bases from J, the gap between germline ends came to 8 bases. The CDR3 totals 15 residues. The CDR3 loop is CASSFRVANTGELFF. DNA for the CDR3: TGTGCCAGCAGTTTTCGGGTTGCGAACACCGGGGAGCTGTTTTTT.

In this sample, this clone turned up once. The chain employs TRBV14 and TRBJ2-7; D is unclear. CDR1 is SGHDN and CDR2 is FVKESK in the germline V gene. The V and J ends lost 1 base and 5 bases respectively, with 9 bases between them. This CDR3 has 13 residues. The CDR3 DNA reads as TGTGCCAGCAGCCAAGTCGGGTTAAACGAGCAGTACTTC. Translating gives CASSQVGLNEQYF.

The V call is TRBV30, the J call TRBJ1-5; 10 bases align to TRBD1. Losses at the gene ends were 5 bases for V and 2 bases for J; bases not matched to a gene: 6. The germline gives CDR1 GTSNPN, CDR2 SVGIG (reference sequence). The CDR3 sequence is 15 residues long. The CDR3 region is CAWGTGAAGNQPQHF. CDR3 bases: TGTGCCTGGGGGACAGGGGCGGCGGGCAATCAGCCCCAGCATTTT.

This clone was seen once. The V and J genes are TRBV30 and TRBJ1-6; no reliable D call. V dropped 0 bases and J dropped 5 bases, with 5 bases sitting between them. CDR3 length equals 13 residues. Germline CDR1 and CDR2: GTSNPN and SVGIG (reference sequence). The CDR3 protein is CAWSVGHNSPLHF. DNA of the CDR3: TGTGCCTGGAGTGTGGGCCATAATTCACCCCTCCACTTT.

The chain joins TRBV27 to TRBJ2-4; 8 bases fit TRBD2. J gave up 8 bases and V 5 bases, and 17 bases lay outside the gene matches. The CDR3 has 17 residues. Per germline, CDR1 MNHEY and CDR2 SMNVEV (reference sequence). In nucleotides, the CDR3 is TGTGCCAGCAGTGGAACGTCTACCGGGAGGGCCGGAGACATTCAGTACTTC. Encoded protein: CASSGTSTGRAGDIQYF.

The chain is built from TRBV4-1 and TRBJ1-2; tentatively, D is TRBD1 (5 bases). Trimming took 2 bases from V and 4 from J, leaving 11 bases between them. This CDR3 contains 14 residues. Germline CDR1 and CDR2: MGHRA and YSYEKL. The CDR3 nucleotides read TGCGCCAGCAGCCAACCCCAGGGTGGCTATGGCTACACCTTC. Amino acid sequence: CASSQPQGGYGYTF.

V usage is TRBV5-4 and J usage is TRBJ2-3; 9 nucleotides match TRBD2. Germline V gives CDR1 SGHNT, CDR2 YYREEE (reference sequence). V dropped 5 bases and J dropped 5; count of bases not matched to a gene: 9. The CDR3 loop spans 15 amino acids. DNA of the CDR3: TGTGCCAGCAGGTCGGCGGGAGGGCCGGGAGATACGCAGTATTTT. It yields the protein CASRSAGGPGDTQYF. Complete variable domain (other parts from reference TRBV5-4 and TRBJ2-3): ETGVTQSPTHLIKTRGQQVTLRCSSQSGHNTVSWYQQALGQGPQFIFQYYREEENGRGNFPPRFSGLQFPNYSSELNVNALELDDSALYLCASRSAGGPGDTQYFGPGTRLTVL.

In DNA, the CDR3 is TGTGCCAGCAGCTTAGGACTAGCGGAGGGGGCAGAGACCCAGTACTTC. It codes for CASSLGLAEGAETQYF. V usage is TRBV7-2 and J usage is TRBJ2-5, with 9 bases fitting TRBD2. This CDR3 has 16 amino acids. From germline, CDR1 is SGHTA and CDR2 FQGNSA. V trimming: 1 base; J trimming: 4 bases; junction bases outside the gene matches: 7.

J is TRBJ2-3 and V is TRBV7-6, with 10 positions matching TRBD2. The CDR3 runs to 15 residues. Germline CDR1 is SGHVS and CDR2 is FNYEAQ. With V trimmed by 3 bases and J by 3 bases, 3 bases remained unmatched. The CDR3 coding sequence is TGTGCCAGCAGCTTCCCTAGCGGGGGAACAGATACGCAGTATTTT. It yields the protein CASSFPSGGTDTQYF.

Here the CDR3 reads CSGGQLYEQYF. For the CDR3, the DNA is TGCAGCGGTGGACAGCTCTACGAGCAGTACTTC. The gene calls are TRBV29-1 and TRBJ2-5; weak D call: TRBD1 (6 bases). Matching the DNA end better, TRBJ2-7 makes the J call doubtful. Germline loops: CDR1 SQVTM, CDR2 ANQGSEA. The CDR3 sequence is 11 residues long.

The CDR3, as DNA: TGCGCCAGCAGGGGACTAGCGGGAGGGATCTACGAGCAGTACTTC. Its protein is CASRGLAGGIYEQYF. This sequence joins TRBV10-2 and TRBJ2-5; TRBD2 matches 16 bases. The closer fit of TRBJ2-7 to the DNA end suggests the J call may be wrong. The length of the CDR3 is 15 residues. The V gene's germline CDR1 is WSHSY and CDR2 SAAADI.

This clone turned up a few times. The rearrangement links TRBV4-1 to TRBJ2-1; TRBD2 aligns across 10 bases. The CDR3 is made up of 16 amino acids. The germline V gene has CDR1 MGHRA and CDR2 YSYEKL. V lost 4 bases and J lost 3; bases outside the gene matches: 6. CDR3 protein: CASSRHASGSYNEQFF. CDR3 sequence (DNA): TGCGCCAGCAGCCGTCATGCTAGCGGGAGCTACAATGAGCAGTTCTTC.

V usage is TRBV7-6 and J usage is TRBJ1-1; D not certain. The CDR3 is 11 amino acids. Germline loops: CDR1 SGHVS, CDR2 FNYEAQ. V shed 5 bases and J shed 7 bases, with 8 bases lying between them. CDR3 nucleotide sequence: TGTGCCAGCAGCGGTGGCCGTGAAGCTTTCTTT. Encoded protein: CASSGGREAFF.

The chain has TRBV19 and TRBJ2-2; D might be TRBD2 (7 bases). The V end was cut by 5 bases, the J end by 7 bases, with 14 bases between. Germline V gene data show CDR1 as LNHDA and CDR2 as SQIVND (reference sequence). The CDR3 length is 14 residues. This CDR3 is CASSFQGGGGELFF. The CDR3 DNA follows: TGTGCCAGTAGTTTCCAGGGAGGGGGCGGGGAGCTGTTTTTT.

This clone was seen only once. This chain uses TRBV28 with TRBJ1-2, with D possibly TRBD1 on 5 matching bases. V was shortened by 4 bases and J by 3 bases, with 15 bases between the two germline ends. The CDR3 totals 15 residues. Per the germline V gene, CDR1 is MDHEN and CDR2 is SYDVKM. The CDR3 protein is CASSSQAVSHYGYTF. CDR3 bases: TGTGCCAGCAGTTCACAGGCAGTCTCGCACTATGGCTACACCTTC.

This chain links TRBV11-3 with TRBJ2-3; no firm D call. CDR1 is SGHNT, CDR2 YENEEA, per germline. The CDR3 runs 14 residues. V dropped 4 bases and J dropped 1 base, with 9 bases sitting between them. The CDR3: CASSYRGGTDTQYF. In nucleotides, the CDR3 is TGTGCCAGCAGCTACCGCGGAGGCACAGATACGCAGTATTTT.

The rearrangement links TRBV10-1 to TRBJ2-3, with 8 nucleotides matching TRBD2. CDR3 length equals 15 residues. V lost 6 bases, J lost 3 bases, and 8 bases stayed unmatched. In germline, CDR1 is WNHNN, CDR2 SYGVQD (reference sequence). CDR3 loop: CASRRGTRATDTQYF. CDR3 bases: TGCGCCAGCAGGAGGGGGACTAGGGCGACAGATACGCAGTATTTT.

This clone turned up a few times. The chain has TRBV11-2 and TRBJ1-5, with a weak D call TRBD1 (6 bases). Germline V CDR1 and CDR2: SGHAT, FQNNGV. There are 13 residues in the CDR3. The V end lost 3 bases, the J end lost 6 bases, and 9 bases lay between the germline ends. CDR3 nucleotide sequence: TGTGCCAGCAGCTTCGGGGGGGCTCAGCCCCAGCATTTT. It is translated as CASSFGGAQPQHF.

This chain uses TRBV7-2 with TRBJ1-5, with D tentatively TRBD1 (5 bases). Trimming shortened V by 3 bases and J by 4 bases, and 13 bases separated the two germline ends. Germline loops: CDR1 SGHTA, CDR2 FQGNSA. The CDR3 is 15 residues long. The CDR3 bases are TGTGCCAGCAGCTTGGGGGGGATTAGGAATCAGCCCCAGCATTTT. It is translated as CASSLGGIRNQPQHF.

V gene TRBV7-2 combines with J gene TRBJ2-2; 8 nucleotides agree with TRBD1. Unmatched junction bases numbered 5, after V lost 3 bases and J lost 5 bases. The CDR3 is 15 amino acids. The germline CDR1 and CDR2 sequences are SGHTA and FQGNSA. The CDR3 protein is CASSFSGGRTGELFF. The DNA of the CDR3 is TGTGCCAGCAGCTTTTCAGGGGGCCGGACCGGGGAGCTGTTTTTT.

This rearrangement joins TRBV7-9 to TRBJ1-1; TRBD1 matches 7 bases. This CDR3 contains 15 residues. Germline CDR1 and CDR2: SEHNR and FQNEAQ (reference sequence). V was clipped by 5 bases and J by 0 bases; unmatched bases: 6. The CDR3 DNA sequence: TGTGCCAGCAGCGTAGGGGACAGCCTGAACACTGAAGCTTTCTTT. Translating gives CASSVGDSLNTEAFF.

The chain employs TRBV28 and TRBJ2-2, with 9 bases lining up with TRBD2. J was trimmed by 3 bases and V by 4 bases; bases with no gene match: 0. Germline V CDR1 and CDR2: MDHEN, SYDVKM. The CDR3 is 14 amino acids. The CDR3 spells CASSSSGDTGELFF. Here the CDR3 DNA reads TGTGCCAGCAGTTCTAGCGGGGACACCGGGGAGCTGTTTTTT.